This T cell receptor beta chain was found in a study of blood T cell repertoires in COVID-19. Across the study: The United States, Italy and Spain supplied acute and convalescent COVID-19 samples. T cells, B-cell-depleted T cells, or PBMCs supplied cDNA or gDNA.

Authors' processing steps: Counts of nucleated cells, estimated from reference gene primer amplification, were obtained. Assay: immunoSEQ multiplex PCR; the TCRdb copy retains only in-frame clones and omits some. V and J calls plus clone size are reproduced from that table; the DNA served to infer D and trimming. In the table there are approximately 160,000 clones, around 74% of which are singletons. Trimming removed 5 bases from V and 14 bases from J, with 12 bases in between. The CDR3 runs to 11 residues. Germline V lookup: CDR1 MDHEN, CDR2 SYDVKM. V gene TRBV28 combines with J gene TRBJ1-4, with D uncertain. Sequenced: peripheral blood. This receptor was identified in a woman aged 80 or older with acute or convalescent COVID-19. The CDR3 coding sequence is TGTGCCAGCAGTAAGACGGGCGGGCTGTTTTTT. Translating gives CASSKTGGLFF.